This T cell receptor beta chain was recorded in a study of CD8+CD57+ T cells in acquired aplastic anemia. Study in general: Across the sorted CD4+ and CD8+ cells, DNA amounts averaged 3.2 ug.

Findings and limits, study-wide: Patients and controls were not found to differ significantly in CD8+ Simpson's diversity.

Profiling of TCR beta VDJ combinations and CDR3 sequences used genomic DNA as template. One entry per CDR3 protein results from TCRdb running MiXCR on the reads. The repertoire consists of roughly 250,000 distinct CDR3 sequences, with less than 85% occurring once and the leading ten covering 35% to 50%. Of note for this clonotype: Its antigen is undetermined.

The germline CDR1 and CDR2 sequences are SGHTA and FQGNSA. V trimming: 5 bases; J trimming: 3 bases; junction bases outside the gene matches: 8. This CDR3 is built from 15 residues. Individuals selected for sequencing had exhibited CD8+CD57+ cell expansion on flow cytometry. There were no patients without severe acquired aplastic anemia. Patients had undergone no therapy by the time their blood was sampled. J is TRBJ2-7 and V is TRBV7-2; 9 nucleotides match TRBD2. Sequencing was done on a sample of sorted CD4+, CD8+, or CD8+CD57+ T cells (not recorded which) from PBMCs. The source of this sequence is a human donor with aplastic anemia. CDR3 region: CASSALAGAFYEQYF. The CDR3 DNA is TGTGCCAGCAGCGCATTAGCGGGGGCCTTCTACGAGCAGTACTTC.